One sample yielded the 25 T cell receptor beta chains listed below, sequenced in a study of PD-1 blockade in classical Hodgkin lymphoma. Every patient had relapsed following autologous stem cell transplantation, and cohorts differed in brentuximab vedotin exposure. PBMCs, once thawed, yielded CD8+ T cells isolated by magnetic negative selection. Assay: immunoSEQ multiplex PCR; the TCRdb copy retains only in-frame clones and omits some. The sample records about 450 clones, 77% being singletons. The input for sequencing was CD8+ T cells from blood, taken at baseline. The receptors stem from a human donor with classical Hodgkin lymphoma.

V and J are TRBV9 and TRBJ2-7; a possible D gene is TRBD2 (6 bases). This CDR3 is 16 amino acids long. V lost 4 bases and J lost 3, with 20 bases in between. Germline assignment: CDR1 SGDLS and CDR2 YYNGEE. The CDR3 region has the DNA TGTGCCAGCAGCCCCTCGGGACTCGCTGGGTACTACGAGCAGTACTTC. Its translation: CASSPSGLAGYYEQYF.

The genes are TRBV10-3 and TRBJ2-2; D is unresolved. Germline V gene lookup returns CDR1 ENHRY and CDR2 SYGVKD. Trimming shortened V by 3 bases and J by 4 bases, and 6 bases separated the two germline ends. CDR3 length equals 13 residues. CDR3 amino acids: CAISDTSTGELFF. DNA of the CDR3: TGTGCCATCAGTGACACATCCACCGGGGAGCTGTTTTTT.

The V call is TRBV6-5, the J call TRBJ2-7; 11 bases are shared with TRBD2. The germline V gene encodes CDR1 MNHEY and CDR2 SVGAGI. Trimming removed 8 bases from V and 3 bases from J; junction bases left unmatched: 0. The CDR3 spans 12 residues. The DNA for the CDR3 is TGTGCCAGCGGGACTAGCGGCTACGAGCAGTACTTC. Translation: CASGTSGYEQYF.

The chain combines TRBV5-1 with TRBJ2-3; no definite D call. V lost 0 bases and J lost 6, with 11 bases in between. The CDR3 length is 14 residues. CDR1 SGHRS and CDR2 YFSETQ come from the germline V gene. CDR3: CASSLVPHGDTQYF. The DNA for the CDR3 is TGCGCCAGCAGCTTGGTTCCCCATGGGGATACGCAGTATTTT.

The CDR3 spells CASSQVFPSSYNSPLHF. The CDR3 DNA is TGCGCCAGCAGCCAAGTTTTCCCAAGCTCCTATAATTCACCCCTCCACTTT. The chain links TRBV4-3 to TRBJ1-6; D call uncertain. Germline assignment: CDR1 LGHNA and CDR2 YSLEER. V was trimmed by 1 base and J by 0 bases, leaving 10 bases between them. The CDR3 is made up of 17 amino acids.

V gene TRBV7-8 combines with J gene TRBJ2-1; D is unclear. The CDR3 is 12 residues long. Germline V gives CDR1 SGHVS, CDR2 FQNEAQ. V lost 2 bases to trimming and J lost 8 bases, with 7 bases between them. CDR3 in amino acids: CASSLFIYEQFF. CDR3 sequence (DNA): TGTGCCAGCAGCTTATTTATTTATGAGCAGTTCTTC.

This chain links TRBV9 with TRBJ2-7; a possible D gene is TRBD1 (6 bases). Germline loops: CDR1 SGDLS, CDR2 YYNGEE. The germline V and J ends were trimmed by 0 bases and 3 bases, with 13 bases remaining between them. This CDR3 has 15 residues. The CDR3 DNA follows: TGTGCCAGCAGCGTAGCTCCGGGACACAACTACGAGCAGTACTTC. Amino acid sequence: CASSVAPGHNYEQYF. The full variable domain, its missing parts supplied by reference TRBV9 and TRBJ2-7, is DSGVTQTPKHLITATGQRVTLRCSPRSGDLSVYWYQQSLDQGLQFLIQYYNGEERAKGNILERFSAQQFPDLHSELNLSSLELGDSALYFCASSVAPGHNYEQYFGPGTRLTVT.

The rearrangement links TRBV27 to TRBJ1-5; maybe TRBD1 (6 bases). V lost 0 bases, J lost 4 bases, and 7 bases lay in between. The length of the CDR3 is 14 residues. The V gene's germline CDR1 is MNHEY and CDR2 SMNVEV (reference sequence). The CDR3: CASSLSGGNQPQHF. The CDR3 DNA reads TGTGCCAGCAGTTTATCAGGGGGGAATCAGCCCCAGCATTTT.

Here the CDR3 DNA reads TGCAGCGTCGCTTGGGGGGATTACGAGCAGTACTTC. Its protein product is CSVAWGDYEQYF. The chain uses TRBV29-1 and TRBJ2-7; possibly TRBD2 for D (6 bases). Trimming removed 6 bases at V and 4 bases at J, with 13 bases between. This CDR3 comprises 12 residues. Germline CDR1 is SQVTM and CDR2 is ANQGSEA.

The genes are TRBV11-2 and TRBJ1-1; 8 bases map to TRBD1. Germline CDR1 and CDR2: SGHAT and FQNNGV. The J segment lost 0 bases and the V segment lost 2 bases, leaving 2 bases of the junction unmatched. This CDR3 comprises 15 residues. CDR3: CASSLTDRVNTEAFF. The CDR3 coding sequence is TGTGCCAGCAGCTTAACGGACAGGGTGAACACTGAAGCTTTCTTT.

The chain links TRBV19 to TRBJ2-3; 11 bases are shared with TRBD2. Germline V CDR1 and CDR2: LNHDA, SQIVND (reference sequence). V gave up 4 bases and J gave up 0 bases; unmatched junction bases: 3. There are 16 residues in the CDR3. CDR3 sequence: CASSKRLAGSTDTQYF. The DNA of the CDR3 is TGTGCCAGTAGTAAAAGACTAGCGGGAAGCACAGATACGCAGTATTTT.

This rearrangement joins TRBV27 to TRBJ2-5, with 13 bases that match TRBD2. V lost 3 bases to trimming and J lost 3 bases; unmatched junction nucleotides: 7. The CDR3 has 17 residues. Germline V gene sequence: CDR1 MNHEY, CDR2 SMNVEV (reference sequence). The chain's CDR3 is CASSFLLAGGPKETQYF. In DNA form, the CDR3 reads TGTGCCAGCAGTTTCTTACTAGCGGGAGGGCCAAAAGAGACCCAGTACTTC.

This chain uses TRBV6-5 with TRBJ2-1; D call uncertain. CDR3 length: 12 residues. The ends were cut back, 2 bases at V and 7 bases at J, with 6 bases in the middle. CDR1 and CDR2 (germline): MNHEY, SVGAGI. The DNA of the CDR3 is TGTGCCAGCAGTTACATCGGTAATGAGCAGTTCTTC. This gives the protein CASSYIGNEQFF.

This chain uses TRBV27 with TRBJ2-4; 7 bases line up with TRBD2. Trimming removed 2 bases from V and 1 base from J; junction bases left unmatched: 5. The CDR3 covers 16 residues. Germline CDR1 MNHEY, CDR2 SMNVEV (reference sequence). The CDR3 reads CASSLGMGGAKNIQYF. In DNA, the CDR3 is TGTGCCAGCAGTTTAGGGATGGGAGGGGCCAAAAACATTCAGTACTTC.

This chain joins TRBV28 and TRBJ2-7; TRBD2 matches at 8 bases. This CDR3 comprises 16 residues. Germline V CDR1 and CDR2: MDHEN, SYDVKM. Trimming at V came to 3 bases and at J to 2 bases, leaving 9 bases not matched to a gene. CDR3 coding DNA: TGTGCCAGCAGTTTCCACTTAGCGGGGCTCACCTACGAGCAGTACTTC. It translates to CASSFHLAGLTYEQYF.

V usage is TRBV6-4 and J usage is TRBJ2-3, with D possibly being TRBD2 (6 bases). The CDR3 covers 19 residues. V lost 7 bases, J lost 4 bases, and 30 bases lay in between. Germline CDR1 and CDR2: MRHNA and SNTAGT. Here the CDR3 reads CASKGRRTTPRELPDTQYF. DNA of the CDR3: TGTGCCAGCAAGGGGAGGCGAACCACCCCGCGGGAACTCCCAGATACGCAGTATTTT.

On this clone itself: Other DNA sequences of this sample code for an identical CDR3. The V and J genes are TRBV19 and TRBJ2-1; D gene ambiguous. The CDR3 sequence is 11 residues long. The V end lost 3 bases, the J end lost 9 bases, and 6 bases lay between the germline ends. Germline V CDR1 and CDR2: LNHDA, SQIVND (reference sequence). In DNA, the CDR3 is TGTGCCAGTAGTATGGGCCTTGAGCAGTTCTTC. Residues: CASSMGLEQFF.

This clone was detected only a few times. The rearrangement uses TRBV6-6 and TRBJ2-7; 9 positions agree with TRBD2. Germline V gene data show CDR1 as MNHNY and CDR2 as SVGAGI (reference sequence). This CDR3 comprises 14 residues. Trimming at V came to 11 bases and at J to 2 bases, leaving 10 bases not matched to a gene. In DNA form, the CDR3 reads TGTGCCTCCCACCGCCTAGCGGGAACCTACGAGCAGTACTTC. Translated, it gives CASHRLAGTYEQYF.

The chain combines TRBV7-6 with TRBJ2-2, with D uncertain. This CDR3 has 12 amino acids. The V gene's germline CDR1 is SGHVS and CDR2 FNYEAQ. The V and J ends lost 5 bases and 4 bases respectively, with 5 bases between them. This CDR3 is CASSRPTGELFF. The CDR3 DNA reads as TGTGCCAGCAGCCGTCCCACCGGGGAGCTGTTTTTT.

The rearrangement links TRBV4-3 to TRBJ2-7, with TRBD1 matching 9 bases. V was clipped by 3 bases and J by 4 bases; unmatched bases: 7. This CDR3 is 15 amino acids long. CDR1 and CDR2 from the germline V gene are LGHNA and YSLEER. The CDR3, as DNA: TGCGCCAGCAGCCATCTCGGACAGGGGAGGTACGAGCAGTACTTC. Protein: CASSHLGQGRYEQYF.

The genes are TRBV27 and TRBJ2-2; a possible D gene is TRBD1 (6 bases). Germline values: CDR1 MNHEY, CDR2 SMNVEV (reference sequence). The CDR3 loop spans 16 amino acids. V lost 2 bases, J lost 8 bases, and 18 bases lay in between. CDR3: CASSLSQGYSLGELFF. The CDR3 DNA reads as TGTGCCAGCAGTTTAAGCCAGGGGTACAGTTTGGGGGAGCTGTTTTTT.

V is TRBV25-1 and J is TRBJ2-7, with D uncertain. CDR1 is MGHDK and CDR2 is SYGVNS in the germline V gene. This CDR3 is built from 13 residues. Trimming stripped 5 bases from V and 5 bases from J, with 13 bases between. CDR3 protein: CASSWGYGDEQYF. The CDR3 bases are TGTGCCAGCAGTTGGGGATACGGCGACGAGCAGTACTTC.

The J gene is TRBJ2-1, the V gene TRBV6-5; D might be TRBD2 (6 bases). The CDR3 is made up of 12 amino acids. Trimming pared 4 bases from V and 7 bases from J, leaving 8 bases between. CDR1 MNHEY and CDR2 SVGAGI come from the germline V gene. The CDR3 DNA is TGTGCCAGCAGTTCTCGGGGGAATGAGCAGTTCTTC. This sequence encodes CASSSRGNEQFF.

The rearrangement joins TRBV14 to TRBJ2-2, with D possibly TRBD2 on 7 matching bases. Germline V gives CDR1 SGHDN, CDR2 FVKESK. The CDR3 runs 16 residues. Trimming removed 2 bases from V and 4 bases from J, with 14 bases in between. CDR3 DNA: TGTGCCAGCAGCCAATATTCCCGGGGGGCCACCGGGGAGCTGTTTTTT. Translating it yields CASSQYSRGATGELFF.

The J gene is TRBJ1-2, the V gene TRBV7-6; tentative D call: TRBD1 (6 bases). The CDR3 has 16 amino acids. Looked up from germline, CDR1 is SGHVS and CDR2 is FNYEAQ. Between the trimmed V and J ends, which lost 1 base and 4 bases, there was a span of 16 bases. CDR3 protein: CASSLEVPGAGYGYTF. The CDR3 bases are TGTGCCAGCAGCTTAGAGGTTCCGGGGGCTGGCTATGGCTACACCTTC.